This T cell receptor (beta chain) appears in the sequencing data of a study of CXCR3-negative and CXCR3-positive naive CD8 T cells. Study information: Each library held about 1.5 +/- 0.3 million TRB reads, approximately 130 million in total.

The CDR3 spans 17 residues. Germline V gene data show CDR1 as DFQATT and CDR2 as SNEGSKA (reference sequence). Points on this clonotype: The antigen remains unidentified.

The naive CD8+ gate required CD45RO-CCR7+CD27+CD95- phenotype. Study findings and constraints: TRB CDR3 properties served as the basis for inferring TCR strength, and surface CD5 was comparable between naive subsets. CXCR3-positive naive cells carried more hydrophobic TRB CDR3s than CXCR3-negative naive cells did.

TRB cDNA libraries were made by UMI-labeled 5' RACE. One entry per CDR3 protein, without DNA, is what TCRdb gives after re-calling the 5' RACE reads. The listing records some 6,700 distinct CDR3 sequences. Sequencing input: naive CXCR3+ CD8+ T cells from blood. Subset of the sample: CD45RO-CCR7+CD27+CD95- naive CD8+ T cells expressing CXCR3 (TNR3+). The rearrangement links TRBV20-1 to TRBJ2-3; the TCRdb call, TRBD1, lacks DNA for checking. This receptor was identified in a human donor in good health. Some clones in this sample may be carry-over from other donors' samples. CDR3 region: CSARSWGGEADADTQYF.